What follows is one T cell receptor beta chain and its context. Its antigen is unknown. The CDR3 is 18 residues long. The germline CDR1 and CDR2 sequences are SGHVS and FQNEAQ. V shed 4 bases, J shed 8 bases, and the junction held 20 bases outside the gene matches. The sample comes from a study of shared clonotypes between healthy human individuals. As for the study in general: In total, the donors were a couple of women and a few men aged 18 to 49.

General observations from the study: Sharing across a few donors was seen in 4% to 6.5% of naive CD4 clonotypes.

The naive CD8 subset, CD45RO-negative cells positively selected for CCR7, excluded terminally differentiated effector memory CD45RA+ cells. Original methodology: ImmunoSEQ gave junction-only sequences without quality scores, so filtering differed. Sequenced by immunoSEQ multiplex PCR; TCRdb stores in-frame clones only, minus some. The V and J calls and the clone size are those of that table, but D and trimming were determined from the DNA. The table shows approximately 740,000 clones, with more than 85% occurring only once. Sample: naive CD8+ T cells sorted from blood. This clonotype was sampled from a man aged 30 to 45 in good health. V gene TRBV7-8 combines with J gene TRBJ1-2; 9 positions match TRBD1. This CDR3 is CASSSEIIRDREMRGYTF. CDR3 DNA: TGTGCCAGCAGCTCCGAGATTATAAGGGACAGGGAGATGAGGGGCTACACCTTC.